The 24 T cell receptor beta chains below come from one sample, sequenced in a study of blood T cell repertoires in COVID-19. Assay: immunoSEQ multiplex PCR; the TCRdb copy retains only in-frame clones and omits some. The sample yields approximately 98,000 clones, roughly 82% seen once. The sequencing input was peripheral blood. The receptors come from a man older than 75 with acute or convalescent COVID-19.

In DNA form, the CDR3 reads TGTGCCAGCCTAGGCCAATTCTGGGCTTTCTTT. This codes for CASLGQFWAFF. V usage is TRBV6-5 and J usage is TRBJ1-1, with no clear D. V lost 8 bases and J 11 bases, leaving 15 bases between the germline ends. The CDR3 is 11 residues long. Looked up from germline, CDR1 is MNHEY and CDR2 is SVGAGI.

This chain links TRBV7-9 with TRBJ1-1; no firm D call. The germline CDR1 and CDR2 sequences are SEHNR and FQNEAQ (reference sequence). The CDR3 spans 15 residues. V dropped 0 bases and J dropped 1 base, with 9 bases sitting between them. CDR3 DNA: TGTGCCAGCAGCTTAGCGTTAGGGAGGAACACTGAAGCTTTCTTT. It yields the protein CASSLALGRNTEAFF.

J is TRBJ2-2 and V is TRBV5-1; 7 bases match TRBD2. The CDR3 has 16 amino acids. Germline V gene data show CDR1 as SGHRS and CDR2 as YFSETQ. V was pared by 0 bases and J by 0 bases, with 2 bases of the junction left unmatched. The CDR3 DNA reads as TGCGCCAGCAGCTTGGAGGGACTAACGAACACCGGGGAGCTGTTTTTT. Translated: CASSLEGLTNTGELFF.

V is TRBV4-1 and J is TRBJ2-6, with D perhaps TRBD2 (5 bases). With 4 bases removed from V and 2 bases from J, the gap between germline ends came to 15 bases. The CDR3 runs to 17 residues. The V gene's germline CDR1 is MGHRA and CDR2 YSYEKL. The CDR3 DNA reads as TGCGCCAGCAGCCTCCCCGGAGGTCTGCCTGGGGCCAACGTCCTGACTTTC. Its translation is CASSLPGGLPGANVLTF.

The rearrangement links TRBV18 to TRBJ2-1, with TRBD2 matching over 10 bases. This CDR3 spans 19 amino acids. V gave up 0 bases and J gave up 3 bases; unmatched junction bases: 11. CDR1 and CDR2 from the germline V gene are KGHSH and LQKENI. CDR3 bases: TGTGCCAGCTCACCACCCCTTGTGCTAGCGGGGGACCTCTACAATGAGCAGTTCTTC. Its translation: CASSPPLVLAGDLYNEQFF.

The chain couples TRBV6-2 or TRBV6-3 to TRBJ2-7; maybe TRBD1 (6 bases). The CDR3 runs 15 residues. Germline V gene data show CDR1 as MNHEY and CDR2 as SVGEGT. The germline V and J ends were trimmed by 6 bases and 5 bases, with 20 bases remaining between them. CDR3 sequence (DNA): TGTGCCAGCAGCCAAGGTCGGCAGGGGCGGGACGAGCAGTACTTC. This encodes CASSQGRQGRDEQYF.

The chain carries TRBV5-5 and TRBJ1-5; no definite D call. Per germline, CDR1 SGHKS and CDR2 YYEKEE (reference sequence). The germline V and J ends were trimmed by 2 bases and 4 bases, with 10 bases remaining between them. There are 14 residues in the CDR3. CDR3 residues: CASSLPGGNQPQHF. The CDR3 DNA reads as TGTGCCAGCAGCTTACCGGGAGGGAATCAGCCCCAGCATTTT. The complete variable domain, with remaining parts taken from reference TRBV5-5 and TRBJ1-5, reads DAGVTQSPTHLIKTRGQQVTLRCSPISGHKSVSWYQQVLGQGPQFIFQYYEKEERGRGNFPDRFSARQFPNYSSELNVNALLLGDSALYLCASSLPGGNQPQHFGDGTRLSIL.

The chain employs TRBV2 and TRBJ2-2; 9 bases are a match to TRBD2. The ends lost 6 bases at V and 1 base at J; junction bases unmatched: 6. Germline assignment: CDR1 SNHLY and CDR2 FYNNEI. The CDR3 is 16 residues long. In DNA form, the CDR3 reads TGTGCCAGCAGACTTAGCGGGGGCCTGAACACCGGGGAGCTGTTTTTT. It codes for CASRLSGGLNTGELFF.

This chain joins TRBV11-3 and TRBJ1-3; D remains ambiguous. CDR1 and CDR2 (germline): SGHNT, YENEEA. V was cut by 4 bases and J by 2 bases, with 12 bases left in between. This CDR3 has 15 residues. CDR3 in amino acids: CASSSPREPGNTIYF. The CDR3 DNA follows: TGTGCCAGCAGCTCACCGAGGGAGCCTGGAAACACCATATATTTT.

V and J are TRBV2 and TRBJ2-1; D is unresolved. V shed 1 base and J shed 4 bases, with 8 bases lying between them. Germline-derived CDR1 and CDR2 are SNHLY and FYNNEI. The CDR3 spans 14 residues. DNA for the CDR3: TGTGCCAGCAGTGAAGGGGCAGCTTACAATGAGCAGTTCTTC. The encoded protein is CASSEGAAYNEQFF.

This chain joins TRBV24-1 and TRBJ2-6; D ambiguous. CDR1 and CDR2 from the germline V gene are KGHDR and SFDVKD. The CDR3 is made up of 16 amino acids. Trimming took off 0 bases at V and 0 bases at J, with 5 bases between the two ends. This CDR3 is CATSDLAGSGANVLTF. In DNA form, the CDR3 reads TGTGCCACCAGTGATTTGGCCGGCTCTGGGGCCAACGTCCTGACTTTC.

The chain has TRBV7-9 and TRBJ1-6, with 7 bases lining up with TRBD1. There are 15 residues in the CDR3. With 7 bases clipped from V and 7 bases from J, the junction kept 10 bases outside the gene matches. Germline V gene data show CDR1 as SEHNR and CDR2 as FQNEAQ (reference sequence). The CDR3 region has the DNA TGTGCCAGCAACCCGGGACAGAGTAAAAATTCACCCCTCCACTTT. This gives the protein CASNPGQSKNSPLHF.

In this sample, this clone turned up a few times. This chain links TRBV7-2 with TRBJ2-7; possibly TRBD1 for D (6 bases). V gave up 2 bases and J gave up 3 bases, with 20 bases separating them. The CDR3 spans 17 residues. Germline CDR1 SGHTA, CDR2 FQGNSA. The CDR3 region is CASSLMGVGRGYYEQYF. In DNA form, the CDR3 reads TGTGCCAGCAGCTTAATGGGGGTGGGCAGGGGATACTACGAGCAGTACTTC.

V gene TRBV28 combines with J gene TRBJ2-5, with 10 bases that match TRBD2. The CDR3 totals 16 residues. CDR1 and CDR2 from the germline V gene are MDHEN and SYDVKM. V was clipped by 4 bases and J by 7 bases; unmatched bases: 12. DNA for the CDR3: TGTGCCAGCAGTTCCTCGGCTAGCGGGAGTACGGGGACCCAGTACTTC. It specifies CASSSSASGSTGTQYF.

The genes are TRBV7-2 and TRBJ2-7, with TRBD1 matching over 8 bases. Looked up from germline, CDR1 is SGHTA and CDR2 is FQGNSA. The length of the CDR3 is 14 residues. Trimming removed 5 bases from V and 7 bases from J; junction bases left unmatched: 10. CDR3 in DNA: TGTGCCAGCAGCCCCGGACAGGGAAGAGGAGAGCAGTACTTC. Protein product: CASSPGQGRGEQYF.

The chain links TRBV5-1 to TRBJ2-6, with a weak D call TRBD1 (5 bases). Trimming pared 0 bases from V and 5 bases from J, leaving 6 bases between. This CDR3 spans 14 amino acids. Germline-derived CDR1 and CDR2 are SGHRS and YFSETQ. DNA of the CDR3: TGCGCCAGCAGCTTGGGGGGCTGGGCCAACGTCCTGACTTTC. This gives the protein CASSLGGWANVLTF.

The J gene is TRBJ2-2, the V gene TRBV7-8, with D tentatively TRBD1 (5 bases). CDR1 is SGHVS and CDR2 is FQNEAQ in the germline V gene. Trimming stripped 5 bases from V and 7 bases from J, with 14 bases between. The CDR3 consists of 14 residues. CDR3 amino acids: CASSTHQGGGELFF. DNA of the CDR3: TGTGCCAGCAGCACACACCAGGGTGGCGGGGAGCTGTTTTTT.

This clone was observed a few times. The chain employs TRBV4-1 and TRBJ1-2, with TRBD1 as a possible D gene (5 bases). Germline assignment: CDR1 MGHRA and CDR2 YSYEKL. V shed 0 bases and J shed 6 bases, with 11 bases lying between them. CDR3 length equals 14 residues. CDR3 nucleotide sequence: TGCGCCAGCAGCCAAGATTCTCAGGGCCATGGCTACACCTTC. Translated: CASSQDSQGHGYTF.

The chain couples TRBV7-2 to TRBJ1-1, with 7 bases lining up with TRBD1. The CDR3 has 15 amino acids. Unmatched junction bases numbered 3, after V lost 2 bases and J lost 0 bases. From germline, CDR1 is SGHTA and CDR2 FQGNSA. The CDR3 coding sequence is TGTGCCAGCAGCTTATCGGGACAGATGAACACTGAAGCTTTCTTT. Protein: CASSLSGQMNTEAFF.

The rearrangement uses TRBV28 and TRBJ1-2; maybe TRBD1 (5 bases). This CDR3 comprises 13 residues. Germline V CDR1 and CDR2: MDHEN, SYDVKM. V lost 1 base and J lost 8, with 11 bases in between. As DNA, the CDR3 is TGTGCCAGCAGTTTATTTGGGGCGTCCGGCTACACCTTC. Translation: CASSLFGASGYTF.

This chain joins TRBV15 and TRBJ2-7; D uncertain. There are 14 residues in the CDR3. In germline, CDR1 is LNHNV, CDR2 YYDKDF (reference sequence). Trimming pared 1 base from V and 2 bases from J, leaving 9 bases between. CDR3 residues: CATSRGLEAYEQYF. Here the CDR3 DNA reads TGTGCCACCAGCAGAGGACTCGAGGCCTACGAGCAGTACTTC.

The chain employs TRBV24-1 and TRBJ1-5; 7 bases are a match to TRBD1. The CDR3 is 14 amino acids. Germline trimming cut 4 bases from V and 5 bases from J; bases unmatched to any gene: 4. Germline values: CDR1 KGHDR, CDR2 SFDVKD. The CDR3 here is CATSDPTGDQPQHF. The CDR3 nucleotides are TGTGCCACCAGTGACCCTACAGGGGATCAGCCCCAGCATTTT.

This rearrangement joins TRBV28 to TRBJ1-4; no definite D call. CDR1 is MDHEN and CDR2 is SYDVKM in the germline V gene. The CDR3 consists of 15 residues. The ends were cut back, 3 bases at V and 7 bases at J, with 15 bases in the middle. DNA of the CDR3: TGTGCCAGCAGTTTGGTGGGCGTTAGAAGTGAAAAACTGTTTTTT. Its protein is CASSLVGVRSEKLFF.

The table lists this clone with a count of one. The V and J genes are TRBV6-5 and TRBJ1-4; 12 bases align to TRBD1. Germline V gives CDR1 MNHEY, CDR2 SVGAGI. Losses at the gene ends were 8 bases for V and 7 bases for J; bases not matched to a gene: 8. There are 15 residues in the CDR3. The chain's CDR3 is CASHGTGGQGEKLFF. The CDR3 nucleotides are TGTGCCAGCCACGGGACAGGGGGCCAAGGTGAAAAACTGTTTTTT.